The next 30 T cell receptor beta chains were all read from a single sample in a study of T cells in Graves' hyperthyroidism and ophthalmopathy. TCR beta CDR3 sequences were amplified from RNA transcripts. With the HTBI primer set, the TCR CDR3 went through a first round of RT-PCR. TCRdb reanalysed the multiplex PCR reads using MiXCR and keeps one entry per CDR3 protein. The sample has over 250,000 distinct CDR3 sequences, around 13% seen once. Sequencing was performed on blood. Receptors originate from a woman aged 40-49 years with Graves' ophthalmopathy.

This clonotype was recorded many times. For the CDR3, the DNA is TGTGCCAGCAGAAGTACGAACACTGAAGCTTTCTTT. Protein sequence: CASRSTNTEAFF. V gene TRBV3-1 combines with J gene TRBJ1-1, with unresolved D. V lost 6 bases and J lost 1, with 6 bases in between. The CDR3 extends over 12 amino acids. Germline CDR1 and CDR2: LGHDT and YNNKEL (reference sequence). Drawing the rest from reference TRBV3-1 and TRBJ1-1, the complete variable domain is DTAVSQTPKYLVTQMGNDKSIKCEQNLGHDTMYWYKQDSKKFLKIMFSYNNKELIINETVPNRFSPKSPDKAHLNLHINSLELGDSAVYFCASRSTNTEAFFGQGTRLTVV.

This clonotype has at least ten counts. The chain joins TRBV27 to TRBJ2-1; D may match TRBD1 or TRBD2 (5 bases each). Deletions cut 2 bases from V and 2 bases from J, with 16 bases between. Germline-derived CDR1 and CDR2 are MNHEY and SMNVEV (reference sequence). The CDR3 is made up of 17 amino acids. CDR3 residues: CASSLMQGPRAYNEQFF. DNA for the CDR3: TGTGCCAGCAGTTTAATGCAGGGACCACGAGCCTACAATGAGCAGTTCTTC.

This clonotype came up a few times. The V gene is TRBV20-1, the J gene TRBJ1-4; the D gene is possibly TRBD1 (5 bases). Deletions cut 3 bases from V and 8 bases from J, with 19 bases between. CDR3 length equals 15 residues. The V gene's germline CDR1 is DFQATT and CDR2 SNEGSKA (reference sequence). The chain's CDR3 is CSARRLGGGDEKLFF. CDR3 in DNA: TGCAGTGCTAGGAGGTTAGGCGGGGGAGACGAAAAACTGTTTTTT.

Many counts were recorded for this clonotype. The CDR3 sequence: CASARGGVRGDYGYTF. CDR3 nucleotide sequence: TGTGCTAGTGCCCGAGGAGGGGTCCGGGGGGACTATGGCTACACCTTC. V and J are TRBV12-5 and TRBJ1-2, with a weak D call TRBD1 (5 bases). CDR3 length: 16 amino acids. CDR1 is LGHNT and CDR2 is FRNRAP in the germline V gene. The V end lost 7 bases, the J end lost 3 bases, and 21 bases lay between the germline ends.

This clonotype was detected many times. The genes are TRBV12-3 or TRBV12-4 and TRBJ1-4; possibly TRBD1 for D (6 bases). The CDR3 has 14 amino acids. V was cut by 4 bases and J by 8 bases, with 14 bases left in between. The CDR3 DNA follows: TGTGCCAGCAGTTCATTACAGGGTACGGAAAAACTGTTTTTT. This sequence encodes CASSSLQGTEKLFF.

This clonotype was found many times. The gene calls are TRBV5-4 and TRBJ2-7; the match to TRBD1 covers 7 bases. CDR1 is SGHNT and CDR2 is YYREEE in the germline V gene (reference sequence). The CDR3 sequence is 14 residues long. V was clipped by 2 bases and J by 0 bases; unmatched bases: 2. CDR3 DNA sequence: TGTGCCAGCAGCTTAGGGGGCTACTCCTACGAGCAGTACTTC. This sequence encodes CASSLGGYSYEQYF.

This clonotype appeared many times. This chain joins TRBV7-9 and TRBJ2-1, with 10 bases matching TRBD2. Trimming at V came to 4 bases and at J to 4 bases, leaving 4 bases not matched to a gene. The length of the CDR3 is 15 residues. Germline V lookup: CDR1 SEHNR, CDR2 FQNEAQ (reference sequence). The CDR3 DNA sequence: TGTGCCAGCAGCTCTTTAGCGGGAGGTTACAATGAGCAGTTCTTC. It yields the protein CASSSLAGGYNEQFF.

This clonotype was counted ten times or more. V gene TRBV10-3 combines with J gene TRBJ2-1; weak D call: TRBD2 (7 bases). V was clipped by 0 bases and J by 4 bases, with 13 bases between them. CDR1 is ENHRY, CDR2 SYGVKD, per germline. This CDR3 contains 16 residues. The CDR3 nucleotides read TGTGCCATCAGTGAGTCGATGAGCGGGACATACAATGAGCAGTTCTTC. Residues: CAISESMSGTYNEQFF.

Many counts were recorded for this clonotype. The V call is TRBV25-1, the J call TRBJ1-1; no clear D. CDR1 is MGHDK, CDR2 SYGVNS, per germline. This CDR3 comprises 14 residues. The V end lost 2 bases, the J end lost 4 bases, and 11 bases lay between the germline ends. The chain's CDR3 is CASSESLAGTEAFF. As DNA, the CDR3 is TGTGCCAGCAGTGAAAGCCTGGCAGGCACTGAAGCTTTCTTT.

The chain's CDR3 is CASSKTDRVSYEQYF. CDR3 DNA sequence: TGCGCCAGCAGCAAAACGGACAGGGTCTCCTACGAGCAGTACTTC. The chain joins TRBV4-1 to TRBJ2-7, with 8 bases aligning to TRBD1. The CDR3 spans 15 residues. The V and J ends lost 5 bases and 0 bases, in that order; junction bases with no gene match: 6. CDR1 is MGHRA and CDR2 is YSYEKL in the germline V gene.

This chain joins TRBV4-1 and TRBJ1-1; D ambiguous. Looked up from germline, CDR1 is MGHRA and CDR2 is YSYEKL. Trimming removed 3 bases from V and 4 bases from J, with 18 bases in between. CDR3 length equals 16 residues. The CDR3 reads CASSHPGSGGGTEAFF. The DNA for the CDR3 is TGCGCCAGCAGCCATCCCGGTAGTGGAGGCGGCACTGAAGCTTTCTTT.

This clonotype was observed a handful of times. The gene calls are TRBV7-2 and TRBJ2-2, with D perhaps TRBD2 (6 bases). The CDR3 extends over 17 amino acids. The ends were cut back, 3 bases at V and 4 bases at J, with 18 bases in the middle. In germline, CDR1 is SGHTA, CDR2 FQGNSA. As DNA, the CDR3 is TGTGCCAGCAGCTTGTGGTCGGGCGGGGCAGGCACCGGGGAGCTGTTTTTT. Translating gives CASSLWSGGAGTGELFF.

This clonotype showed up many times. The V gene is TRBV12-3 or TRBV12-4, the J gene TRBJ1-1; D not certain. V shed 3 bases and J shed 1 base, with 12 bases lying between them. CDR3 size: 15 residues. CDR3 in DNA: TGTGCCAGCAGTTTGCAGGCCGGCAAGAACACTGAAGCTTTCTTT. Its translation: CASSLQAGKNTEAFF.

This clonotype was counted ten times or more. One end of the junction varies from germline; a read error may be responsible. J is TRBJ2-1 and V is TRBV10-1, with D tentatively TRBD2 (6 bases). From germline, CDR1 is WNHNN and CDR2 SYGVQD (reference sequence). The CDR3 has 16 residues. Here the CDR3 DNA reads TGCGCCAGCAGTGAGTTGGAGGGAGTCTCCCACAATGAGCAGTTCTTC. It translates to CASSELEGVSHNEQFF.

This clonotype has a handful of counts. CDR3 sequence (DNA): TGCGCCAGCAGCCCAATCCCAGGGTCTAATTCACCCCTCCACTTT. Translated: CASSPIPGSNSPLHF. The rearrangement links TRBV5-1 to TRBJ1-6; perhaps TRBD1 as D (5 bases). Per the germline V gene, CDR1 is SGHRS and CDR2 is YFSETQ. The ends were cut back, 4 bases at V and 6 bases at J, with 14 bases in the middle. This CDR3 has 15 residues.

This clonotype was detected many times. The CDR3 region has the DNA TGCAGCGTTGGGGTCTTGGGTTTAGCCAAAAACATTCAGTACTTC. Protein: CSVGVLGLAKNIQYF. The gene calls are TRBV29-1 and TRBJ2-4; D is undetermined. CDR3 length equals 15 residues. The V end lost 4 bases, the J end lost 0 bases, and 13 bases lay between the germline ends. CDR1 is SQVTM, CDR2 ANQGSEA, per germline. The whole variable domain, remainder taken from reference TRBV29-1 and TRBJ2-4, is SAVISQKPSRDICQRGTSLTIQCQVDSQVTMMFWYRQQPGQSLTLIATANQGSEATYESGFVIDKFPISRPNLTFSTLTVSNMSPEDSSIYLCSVGVLGLAKNIQYFGAGTRLSVL.

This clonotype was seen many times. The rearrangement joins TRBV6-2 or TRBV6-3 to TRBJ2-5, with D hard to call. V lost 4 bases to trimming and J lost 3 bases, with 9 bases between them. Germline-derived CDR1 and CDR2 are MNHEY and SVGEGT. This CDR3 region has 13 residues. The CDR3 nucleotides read TGTGCCAGCAGTTCAGCAGCTGAAGAGACCCAGTACTTC. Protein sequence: CASSSAAEETQYF.

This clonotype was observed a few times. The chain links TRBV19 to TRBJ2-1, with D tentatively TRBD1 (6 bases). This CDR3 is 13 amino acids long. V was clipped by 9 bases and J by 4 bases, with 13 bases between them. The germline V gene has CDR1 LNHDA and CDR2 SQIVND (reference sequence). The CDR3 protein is CASAGDRYNEQFF. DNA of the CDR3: TGTGCCAGCGCAGGGGATAGGTACAATGAGCAGTTCTTC.

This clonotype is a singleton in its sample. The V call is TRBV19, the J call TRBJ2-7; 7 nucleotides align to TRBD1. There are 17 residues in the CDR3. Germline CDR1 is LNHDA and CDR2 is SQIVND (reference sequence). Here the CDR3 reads CATPSEEGAKKEYEQYF. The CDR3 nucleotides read TGTGCAACTCCCTCGGAAGAGGGGGCCAAAAAAGAATACGAGCAGTACTTC.

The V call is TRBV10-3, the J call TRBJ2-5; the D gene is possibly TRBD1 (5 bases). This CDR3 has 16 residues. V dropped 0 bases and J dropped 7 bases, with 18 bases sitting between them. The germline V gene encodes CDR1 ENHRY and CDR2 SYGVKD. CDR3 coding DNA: TGTGCCATCAGTGAGTCTGTTCAAGGAACTGGGGCGACCCAGTACTTC. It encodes CAISESVQGTGATQYF.

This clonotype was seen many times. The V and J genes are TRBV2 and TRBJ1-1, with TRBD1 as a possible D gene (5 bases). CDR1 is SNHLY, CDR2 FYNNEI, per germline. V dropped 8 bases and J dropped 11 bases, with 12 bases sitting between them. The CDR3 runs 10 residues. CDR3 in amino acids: CASGGTVAFF. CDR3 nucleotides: TGTGCCAGCGGAGGGACGGTCGCTTTCTTT.

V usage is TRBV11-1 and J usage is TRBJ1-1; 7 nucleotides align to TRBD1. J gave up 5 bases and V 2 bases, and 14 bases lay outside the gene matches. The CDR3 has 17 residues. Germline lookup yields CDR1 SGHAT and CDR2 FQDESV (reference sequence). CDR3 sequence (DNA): TGTGCCAGCAGCTTAAAAACAGGGGCCAGAGGGTGGACTGAAGCTTTCTTT. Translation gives CASSLKTGARGWTEAFF.

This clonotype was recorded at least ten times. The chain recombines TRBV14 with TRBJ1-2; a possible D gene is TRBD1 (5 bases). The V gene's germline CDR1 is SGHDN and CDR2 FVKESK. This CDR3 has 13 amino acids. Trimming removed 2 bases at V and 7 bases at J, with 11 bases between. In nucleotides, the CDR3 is TGTGCCAGCAGCCAATCCAGGGTCCCTGGCTACACCTTC. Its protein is CASSQSRVPGYTF.

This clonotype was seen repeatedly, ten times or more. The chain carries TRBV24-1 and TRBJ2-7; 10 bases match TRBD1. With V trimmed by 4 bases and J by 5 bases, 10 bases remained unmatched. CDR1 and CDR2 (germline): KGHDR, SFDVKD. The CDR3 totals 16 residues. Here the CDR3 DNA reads TGTGCCACCAGTGACAAGGGACAGGGGAAAGTCCACGAGCAGTACTTC. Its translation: CATSDKGQGKVHEQYF.

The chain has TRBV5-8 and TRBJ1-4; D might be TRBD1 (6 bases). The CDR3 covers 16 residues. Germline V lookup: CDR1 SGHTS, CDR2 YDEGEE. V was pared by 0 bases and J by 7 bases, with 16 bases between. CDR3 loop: CASSLGRTVEGEKLFF. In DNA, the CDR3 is TGTGCCAGCAGCTTGGGAAGGACAGTAGAGGGTGAAAAACTGTTTTTT.

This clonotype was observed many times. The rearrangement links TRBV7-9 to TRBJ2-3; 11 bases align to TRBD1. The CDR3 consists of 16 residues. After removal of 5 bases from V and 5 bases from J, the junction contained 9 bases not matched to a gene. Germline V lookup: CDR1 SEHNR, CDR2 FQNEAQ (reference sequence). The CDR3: CASSLLPGQGVDTQYF. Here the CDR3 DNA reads TGTGCCAGCAGCCTTCTGCCGGGACAGGGGGTAGATACGCAGTATTTT.

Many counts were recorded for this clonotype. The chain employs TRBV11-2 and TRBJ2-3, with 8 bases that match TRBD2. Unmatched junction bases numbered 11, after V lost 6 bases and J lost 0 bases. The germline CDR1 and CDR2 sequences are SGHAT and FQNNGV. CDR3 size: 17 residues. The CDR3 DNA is TGTGCCAGCAGTCTCTTAGCGGGGACCACTAGCACAGATACGCAGTATTTT. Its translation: CASSLLAGTTSTDTQYF.

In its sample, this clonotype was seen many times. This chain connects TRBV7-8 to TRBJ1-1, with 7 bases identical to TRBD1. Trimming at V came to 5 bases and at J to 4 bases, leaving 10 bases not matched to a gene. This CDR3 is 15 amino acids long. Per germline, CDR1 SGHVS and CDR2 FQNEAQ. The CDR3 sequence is CASSREQGFGTEAFF. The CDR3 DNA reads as TGTGCCAGCAGCAGGGAACAGGGGTTTGGCACTGAAGCTTTCTTT. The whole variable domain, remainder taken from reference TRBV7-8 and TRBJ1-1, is GAGVSQSPRYKVAKRGQDVALRCDPISGHVSLFWYQQALGQGPEFLTYFQNEAQLDKSGLPSDRFFAERPEGSVSTLKIQRTQQEDSAVYLCASSREQGFGTEAFFGQGTRLTVV.

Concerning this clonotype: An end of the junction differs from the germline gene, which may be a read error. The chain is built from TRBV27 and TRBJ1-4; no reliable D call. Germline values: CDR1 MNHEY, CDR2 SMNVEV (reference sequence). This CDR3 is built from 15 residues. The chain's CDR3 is CASRLFFATNEKLFF. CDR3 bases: TGTGCCAGCCGTTTATTCTTTGCAACTAATGAAAAACTGTTTTTT.

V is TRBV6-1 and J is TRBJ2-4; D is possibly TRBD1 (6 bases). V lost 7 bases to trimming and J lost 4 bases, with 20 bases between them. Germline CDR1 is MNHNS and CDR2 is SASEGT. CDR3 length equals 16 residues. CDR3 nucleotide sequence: TGTGCCAGCACTATCCACCGGGACAACGGTAAAAACATTCAGTACTTC. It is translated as CASTIHRDNGKNIQYF.